These T cell receptor beta chains were read from a single sample in a study of blood T cell repertoires in COVID-19. The data were produced by immunoSEQ multiplex PCR, yet TCRdb's version contains in-frame clones alone and is incomplete. The data contain more than 150,000 clones, roughly 79% of them singletons. The sequenced sample was peripheral blood. All receptors derive from a woman between 70 and 85 years old with acute or convalescent COVID-19. Both conserved end residues are part of each CDR3. D genes are given only for firm matches. A clone size is listed for some rows: how often the clone was seen (once, few, many), or a class if it is expanded.

TRBD2 | TRBJ2-7 | TRBV3-1/TRBV3-2 | . | CASSPSPSGGPHEQYF | TGTGCCAGCAGCCCATCCCCAAGCGGGGGCCCCCACGAGCAGTACTTC
. | TRBJ1-1 | TRBV5-8 | . | CASSLSKNTEAFF | TGTGCCAGCAGCTTGTCCAAGAACACTGAAGCTTTCTTT
. | TRBJ1-2 | TRBV29-1 | . | CSVLNYGYTF | TGCAGCGTCCTTAACTATGGCTACACCTTC
. | TRBJ1-2 | TRBV5-1 | . | CASSLGSEQVYGYTF | TGCGCCAGCAGCTTGGGGTCCGAACAGGTCTATGGCTACACCTTC
. | TRBJ2-1 | TRBV24-1 | . | CATSTGTYDNEQFF | TGTGCCACCAGCACCGGGACATATGACAATGAGCAGTTCTTC
TRBD1 | TRBJ1-2 | TRBV6-1 | . | CASSEQGARGYTF | TGTGCCAGCAGTGAACAGGGGGCGCGGGGCTACACCTTC
TRBD1 | TRBJ1-2 | TRBV2 | few | CASSEYSRTTLQGAKGYTF | TGTGCCAGCAGTGAGTACTCCCGGACAACCTTACAGGGGGCTAAAGGCTACACCTTC
. | TRBJ1-3 | TRBV3-1/TRBV3-2 | . | CASSQEYGSGNTIYF | TGTGCCAGCAGCCAAGAGTACGGTTCTGGAAACACCATATATTTT
. | TRBJ2-5 | TRBV29-1 | . | CSVEGRQLRTQYF | TGCAGCGTTGAAGGGAGGCAGCTTCGGACCCAGTACTTC
TRBD1 | TRBJ1-5 | TRBV27 | . | CASSSIRDRGRPQHF | TGTGCCAGCAGTTCCATCCGGGACAGGGGTCGTCCCCAGCATTTT
. | TRBJ2-7 | TRBV23-1 | few | CASSRDRPLTYEQYF | TGCGCCAGCAGCCGTGACAGGCCATTGACCTACGAGCAGTACTTC
TRBD2 | TRBJ2-7 | TRBV7-8 | few | CASSFLTSGNEQYF | TGTGCCAGCAGTTTCCTGACTAGCGGGAACGAGCAGTACTTC
TRBD1 | TRBJ2-7 | TRBV6-6 | . | CASSPPGQAGEQYF | TGTGCCAGCAGTCCGCCGGGACAGGCCGGCGAGCAGTACTTC
. | TRBJ2-5 | TRBV9 | . | CASSAIPSTGGETQYF | TGTGCCAGCAGCGCGATCCCCTCGACAGGCGGGGAGACCCAGTACTTC
TRBD2 | TRBJ2-1 | TRBV5-4 | . | CASSLAAGVVRGNEQFF | TGTGCCAGCAGCTTGGCGGCGGGAGTGGTGAGAGGCAATGAGCAGTTCTTC
. | TRBJ2-3 | TRBV18 | . | CASSPQGYTQYF | TGTGCCAGCTCACCACAGGGGTATACGCAGTATTTT
. | TRBJ1-5 | TRBV9 | . | CASSTGSSNQPQHF | TGTGCCAGCAGCACAGGGTCGAGCAATCAGCCCCAGCATTTT
TRBD1 | TRBJ2-2 | TRBV6-5 | . | CASSYGTVDNTGELFF | TGTGCCAGCAGTTACGGGACAGTCGACAACACCGGGGAGCTGTTTTTT
TRBD1 | TRBJ1-2 | TRBV18 | . | CASSRDRITNYGYTF | TGTGCCAGCTCACGGGACAGGATAACTAACTATGGCTACACCTTC
. | TRBJ1-2 | TRBV2 | . | CASSIDSNYGYTF | TGTGCCAGCAGTATTGACAGTAACTATGGCTACACCTTC
. | TRBJ1-2 | TRBV7-2 | . | CASSSSGGTYGYTF | TGTGCCAGCAGCTCTAGCGGGGGAACGTATGGCTACACCTTC
. | TRBJ1-6 | TRBV7-9 | . | CASSFDGSSSYNSPLHF | TGTGCCAGCAGCTTTGACGGGTCGAGCTCCTATAATTCACCCCTCCACTTT
. | TRBJ1-1 | TRBV10-3 | once | CATKKTAVEGNTEAFF | TGTGCCACTAAAAAGACCGCAGTAGAGGGGAACACTGAAGCTTTCTTT
. | TRBJ1-4 | TRBV25-1 | . | CASSETLSREKLFF | TGTGCCAGCAGTGAAACCCTTTCCCGGGAAAAACTGTTTTTT
. | TRBJ2-2 | TRBV3-1/TRBV3-2 | . | CASSRRPTGTGPGELFF | TGTGCCAGCAGCCGACGGCCGACAGGGACTGGCCCCGGGGAGCTGTTTTTT
TRBD2 | TRBJ2-5 | TRBV7-3 | . | CASSLRPAGVGETQYF | TGTGCCAGCAGCTTAAGACCAGCGGGAGTTGGAGAGACCCAGTACTTC
. | TRBJ2-1 | TRBV27 | few | CASSLAGSGEQFF | TGTGCCAGCAGTTTAGCGGGGTCCGGTGAGCAGTTCTTC
. | TRBJ2-1 | TRBV30 | . | CAWSVGSVTINEQFF | TGTGCCTGGAGTGTAGGTTCGGTGACTATTAATGAGCAGTTCTTC
TRBD1 | TRBJ1-2 | TRBV19 | . | CASSKPGQSLYGYTF | TGTGCCAGTAGTAAACCGGGACAGAGCCTCTATGGCTACACCTTC
. | TRBJ2-4 | TRBV6-2/TRBV6-3 | . | CASSYSIQGSIQYF | TGTGCCAGCAGTTACTCTATTCAGGGCTCCATTCAGTACTTC
. | TRBJ2-7 | TRBV4-1 | . | CASSQVPDGEQYF | TGCGCCAGCAGCCAAGTACCCGACGGGGAGCAGTACTTC
TRBD1 | TRBJ2-7 | TRBV6-5 | . | CASRRDRANEQYF | TGTGCCAGCAGGAGGGACAGGGCGAACGAGCAGTACTTC
. | TRBJ1-4 | TRBV21-1 | once | CASSKALGQRDEKLFF | TGTGCCAGCAGCAAAGCGCTTGGACAGAGGGATGAAAAACTGTTTTTT
. | TRBJ2-1 | TRBV7-2 | once | CASSLMSRSGPHEQFF | TGTGCCAGCAGCTTAATGTCCCGAAGCGGCCCCCATGAGCAGTTCTTC
. | TRBJ1-2 | TRBV7-2 | . | CASSLTQAEGYTF | TGTGCCAGCAGCTTGACCCAGGCCGAGGGCTACACCTTC
. | TRBJ2-3 | TRBV27 | . | CASAREPRTDTQYF | TGTGCCAGCGCGAGGGAGCCCCGCACAGATACGCAGTATTTT
. | TRBJ2-1 | TRBV5-8 | . | CASSFDRGSSSYNEQFF | TGTGCCAGCAGCTTTGATCGGGGATCAAGCTCCTACAATGAGCAGTTCTTC
. | TRBJ2-2 | TRBV19 | once | CASRPQGSSGELFF | TGTGCCAGTAGACCCCAGGGTTCATCCGGGGAGCTGTTTTTT
TRBD2 | TRBJ2-1 | TRBV19 | . | CASSISSSGKNEQFF | TGTGCCAGTAGTATTTCGTCTAGCGGGAAGAATGAGCAGTTCTTC
. | TRBJ1-1 | TRBV6-6 | . | CASSYSRRGNTEAFF | TGTGCCAGCAGTTACTCTCGGAGGGGAAACACTGAAGCTTTCTTT
. | TRBJ2-1 | TRBV5-4 | . | CASSSYNEQFF | TGTGCCAGCAGCTCGTACAATGAGCAGTTCTTC